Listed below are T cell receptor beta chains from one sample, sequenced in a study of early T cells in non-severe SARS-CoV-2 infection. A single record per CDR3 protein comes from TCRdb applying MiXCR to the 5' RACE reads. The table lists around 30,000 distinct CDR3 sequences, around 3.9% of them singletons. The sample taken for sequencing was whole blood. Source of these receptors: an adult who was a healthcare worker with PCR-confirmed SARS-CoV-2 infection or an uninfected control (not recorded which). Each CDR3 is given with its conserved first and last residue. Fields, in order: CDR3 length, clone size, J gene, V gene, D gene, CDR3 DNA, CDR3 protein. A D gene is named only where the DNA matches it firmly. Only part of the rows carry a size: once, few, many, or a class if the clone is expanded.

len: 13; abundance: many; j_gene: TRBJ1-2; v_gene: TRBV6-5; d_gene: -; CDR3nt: TGTGCCAGCAGTTCAGGACAGTACCATGGCTACACCTTC; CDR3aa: CASSSGQYHGYTF
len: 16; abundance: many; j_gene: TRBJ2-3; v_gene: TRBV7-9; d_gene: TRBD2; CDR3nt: TGTGCCAGCAGCTCGGGACTAGCGGGAGGGATGGATACGCAGTATTTT; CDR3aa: CASSSGLAGGMDTQYF
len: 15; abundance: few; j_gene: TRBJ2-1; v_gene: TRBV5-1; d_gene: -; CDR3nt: TGCGCCAGCAGCTTGGGACGAGCGGGCCTCAATGAGCAGTTCTTC; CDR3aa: CASSLGRAGLNEQFF
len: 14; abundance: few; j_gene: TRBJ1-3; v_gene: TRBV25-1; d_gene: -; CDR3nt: TGTGCCAGCAGTCAGGACGGAGGGAAAAACACCATATATTTT; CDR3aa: CASSQDGGKNTIYF
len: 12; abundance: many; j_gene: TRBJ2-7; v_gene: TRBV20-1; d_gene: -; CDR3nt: TGCAGTCAGGACTCGGGGGCCTACGAGCAGTACTTC; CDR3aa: CSQDSGAYEQYF
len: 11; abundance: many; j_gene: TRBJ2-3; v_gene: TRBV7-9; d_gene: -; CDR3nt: TGTGCCAGCAGCTCGGCAGATACGCAGTATTTT; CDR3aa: CASSSADTQYF
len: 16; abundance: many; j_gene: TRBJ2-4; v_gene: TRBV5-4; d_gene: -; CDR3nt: TGTGCCAGCAGTTCCCGAAGGGGACTTGACAAAAACATTCAGTACTTC; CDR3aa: CASSSRRGLDKNIQYF
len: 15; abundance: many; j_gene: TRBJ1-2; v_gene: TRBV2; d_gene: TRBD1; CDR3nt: TGTGCCAGCAGTGAAGTCATACAGGGGCCTTATGGCTACACCTTC; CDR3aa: CASSEVIQGPYGYTF
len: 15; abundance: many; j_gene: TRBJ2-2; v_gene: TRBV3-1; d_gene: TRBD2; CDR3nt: TGTGCCAGCAGCCAAGCAGCGGGAGGGACCGGGGAGCTGTTTTTT; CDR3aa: CASSQAAGGTGELFF
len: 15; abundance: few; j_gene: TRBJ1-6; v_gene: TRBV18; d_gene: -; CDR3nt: TGTGCCAGCTCACCAGCGTTCAGGATGGATTCACCCCTCCACTTT; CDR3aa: CASSPAFRMDSPLHF
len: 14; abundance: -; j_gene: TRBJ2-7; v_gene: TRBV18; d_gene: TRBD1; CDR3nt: TGTGCCAGCTCACCGGGACAGGGCCCCTACGAGCAGTACTTC; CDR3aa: CASSPGQGPYEQYF
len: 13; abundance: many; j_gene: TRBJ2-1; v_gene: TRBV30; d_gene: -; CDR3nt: TGTGCCTGGAGTTCTCGGACCTACAATGAGCAGTTCTTC; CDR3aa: CAWSSRTYNEQFF
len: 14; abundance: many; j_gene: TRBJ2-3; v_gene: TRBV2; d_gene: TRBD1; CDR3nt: TGTGCCAGCAGTGTTGGGGACAGCCTAGATACGCAGTATTTT; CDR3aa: CASSVGDSLDTQYF
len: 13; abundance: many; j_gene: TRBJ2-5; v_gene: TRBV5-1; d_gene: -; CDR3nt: TGCGCCAGCAGAGGAGGATCCCAAGAGACCCAGTACTTC; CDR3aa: CASRGGSQETQYF
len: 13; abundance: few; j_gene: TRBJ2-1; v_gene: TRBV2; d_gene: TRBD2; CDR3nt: TGTGCCAGCAGTGTCGGGCGGGAGGTTGAGCAGTTCTTC; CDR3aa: CASSVGREVEQFF
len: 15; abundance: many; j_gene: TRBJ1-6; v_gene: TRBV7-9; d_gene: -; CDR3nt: TGTGCCAGCAGCTTTACAGGGATGGGTAATTCACCCCTCCACTTT; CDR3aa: CASSFTGMGNSPLHF
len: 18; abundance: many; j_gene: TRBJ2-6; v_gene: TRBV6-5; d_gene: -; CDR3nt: TGTGCCAGCAGTTACAAAGCCAGGGGTAGATCTGGGGCCAACGTCCTGACTTTC; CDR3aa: CASSYKARGRSGANVLTF
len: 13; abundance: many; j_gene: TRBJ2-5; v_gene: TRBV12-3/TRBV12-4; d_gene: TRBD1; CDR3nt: TGTGCCAGCAGCCAGGGGACAGGGGAGACCCAGTACTTC; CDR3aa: CASSQGTGETQYF
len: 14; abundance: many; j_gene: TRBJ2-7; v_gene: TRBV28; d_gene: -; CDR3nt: TGTGCCAGCAGTCCGGGTGGCCTTGCCTACGAGCAGTACTTC; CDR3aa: CASSPGGLAYEQYF
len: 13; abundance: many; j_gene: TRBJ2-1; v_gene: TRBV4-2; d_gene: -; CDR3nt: TGTGCCAGCAGCCAATTTGGCAACAATGAGCAGTTCTTC; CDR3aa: CASSQFGNNEQFF
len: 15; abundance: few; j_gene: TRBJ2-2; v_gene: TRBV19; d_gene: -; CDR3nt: TGTGCCAGTATTATCTCGCACGGGGTTGGCGGGGAGCTGTTTTTT; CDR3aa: CASIISHGVGGELFF
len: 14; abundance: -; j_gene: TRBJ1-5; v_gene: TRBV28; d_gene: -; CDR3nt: TGTGCCAGCAGCTCATTGGGGGCCAATCAGCCCCAGCATTTT; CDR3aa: CASSSLGANQPQHF
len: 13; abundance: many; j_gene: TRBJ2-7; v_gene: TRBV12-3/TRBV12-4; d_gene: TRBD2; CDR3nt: TGTGCCAGCATTCTAGCGGGAGTGGGGGAGCAGTACTTC; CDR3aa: CASILAGVGEQYF
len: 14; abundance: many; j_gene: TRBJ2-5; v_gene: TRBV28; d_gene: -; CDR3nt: TGTGCCAGCAGTCCCTGGACAAATCTGGAGACCCAGTACTTC; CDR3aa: CASSPWTNLETQYF
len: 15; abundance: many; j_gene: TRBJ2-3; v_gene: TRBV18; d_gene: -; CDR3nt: TGTGCCAGCTCACCCTACCTCGCAAGCACAGATACGCAGTATTTT; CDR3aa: CASSPYLASTDTQYF
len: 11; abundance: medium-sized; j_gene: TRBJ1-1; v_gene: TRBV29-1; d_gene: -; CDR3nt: TGCAGCGTTGGGAGGAACACTGAAGCTTTCTTT; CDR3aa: CSVGRNTEAFF
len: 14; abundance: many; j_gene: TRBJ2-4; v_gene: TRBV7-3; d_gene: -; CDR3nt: TGTGCCAGCAGCCTATCGGACTCCTTAGGCATTCAGTACTTC; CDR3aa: CASSLSDSLGIQYF
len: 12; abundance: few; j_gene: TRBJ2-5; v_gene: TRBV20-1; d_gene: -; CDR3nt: TGCAGTGCTAGGACACAGCAAGAGACCCAGTACTTC; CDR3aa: CSARTQQETQYF
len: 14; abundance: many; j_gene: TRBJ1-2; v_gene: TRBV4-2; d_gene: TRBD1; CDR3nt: TGTGCCAGCAGCCAGGATCCGGGACAGAATGGCTACACCTTC; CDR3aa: CASSQDPGQNGYTF
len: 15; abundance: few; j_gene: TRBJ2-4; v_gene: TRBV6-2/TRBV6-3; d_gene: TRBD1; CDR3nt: TGTGCCAGCAGCTTGGGACAGCTAGCCAAAAACATTCAGTACTTC; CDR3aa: CASSLGQLAKNIQYF
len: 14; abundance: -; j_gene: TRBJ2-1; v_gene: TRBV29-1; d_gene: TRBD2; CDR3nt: TGCAGCGTCCTCAGCGGGAGCAGTTACAATGAGCAGTTCTTC; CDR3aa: CSVLSGSSYNEQFF
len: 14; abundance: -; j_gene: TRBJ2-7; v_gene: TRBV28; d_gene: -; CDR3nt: TGTGCCAGCAGCCTCCCCGACGGACTCTACGAGCAGTACTTC; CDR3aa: CASSLPDGLYEQYF
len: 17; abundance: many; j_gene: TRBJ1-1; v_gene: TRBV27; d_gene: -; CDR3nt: TGTGCCAGCAGTTTAGGCGGCAGGGTTTTAATGAACACTGAAGCTTTCTTT; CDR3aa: CASSLGGRVLMNTEAFF
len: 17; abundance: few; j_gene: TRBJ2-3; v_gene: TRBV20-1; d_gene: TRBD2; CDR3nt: TGCAGTGCTAGAGATCCCGGACTAGCGGGAGAGGCAGATACGCAGTATTTT; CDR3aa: CSARDPGLAGEADTQYF
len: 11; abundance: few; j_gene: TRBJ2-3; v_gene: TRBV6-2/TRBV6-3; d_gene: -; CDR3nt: TGTGCCAGCAGTTACCCCAGTACGCAGTATTTT; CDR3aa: CASSYPSTQYF
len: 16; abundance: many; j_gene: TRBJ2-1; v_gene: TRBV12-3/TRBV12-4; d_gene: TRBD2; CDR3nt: TGTGCCAGCAGTACAAGATGGACTAGCGATCACAATGAGCAGTTCTTC; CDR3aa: CASSTRWTSDHNEQFF
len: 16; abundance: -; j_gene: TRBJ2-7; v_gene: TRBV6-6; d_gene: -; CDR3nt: TGTGCCAGCAGTTACTCCGGGGGACTGGATACCTACGAGCAGTACTTC; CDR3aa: CASSYSGGLDTYEQYF
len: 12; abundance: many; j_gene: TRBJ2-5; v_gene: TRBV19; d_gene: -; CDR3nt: TGTGCCAGTAGTGACCGTCGGGAGACCCAGTACTTC; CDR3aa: CASSDRRETQYF
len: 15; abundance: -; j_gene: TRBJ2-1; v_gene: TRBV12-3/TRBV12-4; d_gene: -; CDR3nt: TGTGCCAGCAGTCCCGCGCCGAGCTCCTACAATGAGCAGTTCTTC; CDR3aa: CASSPAPSSYNEQFF
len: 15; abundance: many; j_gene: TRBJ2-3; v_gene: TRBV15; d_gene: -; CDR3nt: TGTGCCACCAGCAGTGCTCTGGGGGCCACAGATACGCAGTATTTT; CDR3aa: CATSSALGATDTQYF
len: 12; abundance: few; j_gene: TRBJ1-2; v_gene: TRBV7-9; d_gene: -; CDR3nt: TGTGCCAGCAGCCGCACGGACTATGGCTACACCTTC; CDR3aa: CASSRTDYGYTF
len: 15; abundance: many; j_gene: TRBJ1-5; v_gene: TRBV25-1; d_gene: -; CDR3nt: TGTGCCAGCAGTCAAGGGGGGGCAGACAATCAGCCCCAGCATTTT; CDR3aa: CASSQGGADNQPQHF
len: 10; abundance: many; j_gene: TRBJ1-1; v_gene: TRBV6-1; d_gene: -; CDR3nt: TGTGCCAGCAGGAGTTATGAAGCTTTCTTT; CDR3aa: CASRSYEAFF
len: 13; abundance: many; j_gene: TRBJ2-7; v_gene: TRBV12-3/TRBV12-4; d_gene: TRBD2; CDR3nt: TGTGCCAGCAGTTTTGCTAGCGGGGTCGAGCAGTACTTC; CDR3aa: CASSFASGVEQYF
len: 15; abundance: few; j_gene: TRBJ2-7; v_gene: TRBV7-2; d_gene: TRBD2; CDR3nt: TGTGCCAGCAGCCCGCGGACTAGCGGCTCCTACGAGCAGTACTTC; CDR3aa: CASSPRTSGSYEQYF
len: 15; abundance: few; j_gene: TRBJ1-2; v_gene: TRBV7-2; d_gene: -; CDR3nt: TGTGCCAGCTGCCCCGATACGGCTTCCGGCTATGGCTACACCTTC; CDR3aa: CASCPDTASGYGYTF
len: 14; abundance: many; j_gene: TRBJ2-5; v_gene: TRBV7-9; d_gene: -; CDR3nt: TGTGCCAGCAGCTTAGAGTCCCTAGTAGGGACCCAGTACTTC; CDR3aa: CASSLESLVGTQYF
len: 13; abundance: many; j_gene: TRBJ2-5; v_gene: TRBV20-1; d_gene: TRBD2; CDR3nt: TGCAGTGCTCCGACTAGCGGGGGGGAGACCCAGTACTTC; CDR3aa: CSAPTSGGETQYF
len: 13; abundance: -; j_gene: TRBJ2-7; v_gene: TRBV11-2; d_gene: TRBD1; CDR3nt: TGTGCCAGCAGCTTAGAGGGACAGGGGGAGCAGTACTTC; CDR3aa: CASSLEGQGEQYF
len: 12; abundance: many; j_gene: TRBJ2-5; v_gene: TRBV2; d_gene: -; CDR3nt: TGTGCCAGCAGGACTACCGGGGAGACCCAGTACTTC; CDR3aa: CASRTTGETQYF
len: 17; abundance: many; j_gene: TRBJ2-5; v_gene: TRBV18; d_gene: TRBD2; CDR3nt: TGTGCCAGCTCACCCTCCTTTCTTCCTGGACTAGGAGAGACCCAGTACTTC; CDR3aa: CASSPSFLPGLGETQYF
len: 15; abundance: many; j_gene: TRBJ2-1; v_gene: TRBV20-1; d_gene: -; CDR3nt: TGCAGTGCTAGAGATCCCGGGAAGGCCTACAATGAGCAGTTCTTC; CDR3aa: CSARDPGKAYNEQFF